Following are 18 T cell receptor beta chains from one sample sequenced in a study of monozygotic twins with inflammatory bowel disease. With the 5' RACE reads reprocessed, TCRdb shows one record per CDR3 protein and no DNA. The listing records 440,000 or so distinct CDR3 sequences. The sample consisted of blood. Source of these receptors: a human donor with ulcerative colitis or Crohn's disease, or a healthy co-twin of an affected twin (not recorded which).

V and J are TRBV19 and TRBJ1-5. This CDR3 region has 16 residues. The germline gives CDR1 LNHDA, CDR2 SQIVND (reference sequence). CDR3 loop: CASSIVNSNSNQPQHF.

This chain connects TRBV27 to TRBJ1-5; TCRdb calls TRBD1, which cannot be checked without DNA. This CDR3 comprises 14 residues. CDR1 is MNHEY, CDR2 SMNVEV, per germline (reference sequence). The CDR3 protein is CASSPGHGNQPQHF.

The rearrangement links TRBV5-4 to TRBJ2-2. CDR3 length: 16 residues. Per germline, CDR1 SGHNT and CDR2 YYREEE (reference sequence). CDR3 protein: CASSSGQAAGTGELFF. The full variable domain, its missing parts supplied by reference TRBV5-4 and TRBJ2-2, is ETGVTQSPTHLIKTRGQQVTLRCSSQSGHNTVSWYQQALGQGPQFIFQYYREEENGRGNFPPRFSGLQFPNYSSELNVNALELDDSALYLCASSSGQAAGTGELFFGEGSRLTVL.

The chain couples TRBV12-3 or TRBV12-4 to TRBJ1-2; the D call from TCRdb, TRBD1, cannot be confirmed without DNA. The CDR3 length is 14 residues. The chain's CDR3 is CASQDRGLWNGYTF.

The chain carries TRBV3-1 and TRBJ1-1; TCRdb's D call of TRBD1 is untestable without DNA. CDR1 is LGHDT, CDR2 YNNKEL, per germline (reference sequence). This CDR3 is 15 amino acids long. The chain's CDR3 is CASSQDLGDSSEAFF.

The V and J genes are TRBV20-1 and TRBJ1-5. The CDR3 consists of 13 residues. Germline assignment: CDR1 DFQATT and CDR2 SNEGSKA (reference sequence). The CDR3 loop is CSASQASNQPQHF.

The V call is TRBV5-1, the J call TRBJ1-4; TCRdb lists TRBD1, though no DNA is available to test this call. This CDR3 comprises 17 residues. Per germline, CDR1 SGHRS and CDR2 YFSETQ. CDR3 sequence: CASSRRGQGVPEEKLFF.

CDR3 protein: CSAHGAETDTQYF. The V and J genes are TRBV20-1 and TRBJ2-3. The CDR3 covers 13 residues. Germline-derived CDR1 and CDR2 are DFQATT and SNEGSKA (reference sequence).

The V and J genes are TRBV9 and TRBJ2-2. Germline CDR1 reads SGDLS; CDR2 reads YYNGEE. This CDR3 is 15 amino acids long. The CDR3 reads CASSKLALNTGELFF.

The CDR3 loop is CASSSTGTSGRADF. The genes are TRBV6-6 and TRBJ2-5; TCRdb's assignment of TRBD2 cannot be checked, as there is no DNA. The CDR3 loop spans 14 amino acids. CDR1 is MNHNY and CDR2 is SVGAGI in the germline V gene (reference sequence).

The rearrangement links TRBV9 to TRBJ1-1. The germline V gene has CDR1 SGDLS and CDR2 YYNGEE. There are 15 residues in the CDR3. The CDR3: CASSAGTAMNTEAFF.

The V gene is TRBV30, the J gene TRBJ2-3; the TCRdb D gene call, TRBD1, has no DNA to confirm it. Germline V gene sequence: CDR1 GTSNPN, CDR2 SVGIG (reference sequence). The CDR3 runs to 15 residues. The CDR3 region is CAWRPLSRGTDTQYF.

The chain uses TRBV7-9 and TRBJ1-2; TCRdb designates TRBD1, a call that cannot be tested without DNA. This CDR3 contains 16 residues. CDR1 and CDR2 (germline): SEHNR, FQNEAQ (reference sequence). The CDR3 spells CASSSPQQGAPYGYTF.

The rearrangement joins TRBV10-3 to TRBJ2-7; the TCRdb D gene call, TRBD1, has no DNA to confirm it. Germline V CDR1 and CDR2: ENHRY, SYGVKD. The CDR3 totals 15 residues. CDR3: CAISERPPLEYEQYF.

The J gene is TRBJ2-4, the V gene TRBV20-1; TCRdb gives TRBD1 as the D gene, but with no DNA this cannot be confirmed. Germline V CDR1 and CDR2: DFQATT, SNEGSKA (reference sequence). The CDR3 spans 17 residues. CDR3 in amino acids: CSAPTGQALQAKNIQYF.

V and J are TRBV10-3 and TRBJ2-3; the D call from TCRdb, TRBD2, cannot be confirmed without DNA. The CDR3 loop spans 17 amino acids. Looked up from germline, CDR1 is ENHRY and CDR2 is SYGVKD. CDR3 sequence reads: CAISESTSGRNTDTQYF.

The rearrangement uses TRBV20-1 and TRBJ2-7; TCRdb names TRBD1, which stays unverified in the absence of DNA. The CDR3 totals 17 residues. Germline values: CDR1 DFQATT, CDR2 SNEGSKA (reference sequence). The CDR3 is CSARPSPGQGLAYEQYF.

This chain uses TRBV3-1 with TRBJ1-2; TCRdb returns TRBD1, unconfirmable since there is no DNA. Germline CDR1 reads LGHDT; CDR2 reads YNNKEL (reference sequence). The CDR3 totals 13 residues. The CDR3: CASSQRQGGGYTF.